This entry lists 29 T cell receptor beta chains sequenced from one sample in a study of somatic mutations in cytotoxic T cells in rheumatoid arthritis. Profiled with immunoSEQ multiplex PCR; TCRdb holds only in-frame clones, not every one. The table lists 15,000 to 20,000 clones, more than 65% of them singletons, with 10% to 13% in the top ten. Sequenced: CD8+ T cells sorted from blood. The receptors come from a woman between 45 and 60 years old in good health.

The chain uses TRBV6-5 and TRBJ2-3; TRBD1 matches at 10 bases. The CDR3 is 15 residues long. V lost 2 bases and J lost 4; bases outside the gene matches: 3. CDR1 MNHEY and CDR2 SVGAGI come from the germline V gene. CDR3 sequence reads: CASSYGTGVADTQYF. CDR3 DNA: TGTGCCAGCAGTTACGGGACAGGGGTGGCAGATACGCAGTATTTT.

This clone was recorded only once. The chain uses TRBV6-1 and TRBJ2-7; 11 nucleotides agree with TRBD2. Germline V gene data show CDR1 as MNHNS and CDR2 as SASEGT. With 1 base clipped from V and 1 base from J, the junction kept 0 bases outside the gene matches. The CDR3 has 15 amino acids. The CDR3 DNA reads TGTGCCAGCAGTGAAGGACTAGCGGGGTCCTACGAGCAGTACTTC. It specifies CASSEGLAGSYEQYF.

The V call is TRBV27, the J call TRBJ1-1, with D possibly being TRBD1 (5 bases). Trimming shortened V by 1 base and J by 10 bases, and 25 bases separated the two germline ends. This CDR3 is 17 amino acids long. CDR1 and CDR2 (germline): MNHEY, SMNVEV (reference sequence). The CDR3 nucleotides read TGTGCCAGCAGTTTATTAATACCTATCCCTGGGGGGACGGGAGCTTTCTTT. This sequence encodes CASSLLIPIPGGTGAFF.

The chain employs TRBV7-6 and TRBJ1-2; 7 bases align to TRBD1. Per the germline V gene, CDR1 is SGHVS and CDR2 is FNYEAQ. The length of the CDR3 is 14 residues. V lost 5 bases to trimming and J lost 5 bases; unmatched junction nucleotides: 8. The CDR3 bases are TGTGCCAGCAGCCCCGGGACAGAGTTTTATGGCTACACCTTC. It encodes CASSPGTEFYGYTF.

This sequence joins TRBV19 and TRBJ1-1, with D tentatively TRBD1 (5 bases). V was shortened by 7 bases and J by 1 base, with 19 bases between the two germline ends. The CDR3 extends over 16 amino acids. The V gene's germline CDR1 is LNHDA and CDR2 SQIVND (reference sequence). CDR3 in DNA: TGTGCCAGTACCAACCCCCTCCGGGACGGGAACACTGAAGCTTTCTTT. Encoded protein: CASTNPLRDGNTEAFF.

This chain connects TRBV10-2 to TRBJ1-1; TRBD1 matches 9 bases. The CDR3 is 14 amino acids. V dropped 5 bases and J dropped 3; count of bases not matched to a gene: 4. The germline CDR1 and CDR2 sequences are WSHSY and SAAADI. CDR3 amino acids: CASSQTGGDTEAFF. The CDR3 region has the DNA TGCGCCAGCAGTCAGACAGGGGGGGACACTGAAGCTTTCTTT.

Here the CDR3 reads CASSLTGLGEQFF. In DNA, the CDR3 is TGCGCCAGCAGCTTGACAGGGTTGGGTGAGCAGTTCTTC. The V gene is TRBV5-1, the J gene TRBJ2-1; possibly TRBD1 for D (6 bases). CDR1 SGHRS and CDR2 YFSETQ come from the germline V gene. V was cut by 1 base and J by 9 bases, with 11 bases left in between. The CDR3 has 13 residues.

V is TRBV29-1 and J is TRBJ2-3; 11 bases fit TRBD2. With V trimmed by 5 bases and J by 5 bases, 9 bases remained unmatched. This CDR3 spans 15 amino acids. The germline V gene encodes CDR1 SQVTM and CDR2 ANQGSEA. In DNA form, the CDR3 reads TGCAGCGTTTCTGGGACTAGCGGTGGTATAGATACGCAGTATTTT. Protein: CSVSGTSGGIDTQYF.

This clone showed up just once. The chain links TRBV6-5 to TRBJ2-2; no clear D gene. Germline V gives CDR1 MNHEY, CDR2 SVGAGI. The CDR3 is 13 residues long. The V end lost 3 bases, the J end lost 5 bases, and 7 bases lay between the germline ends. The CDR3 reads CASSYWLTGELFF. DNA for the CDR3: TGTGCCAGCAGTTATTGGTTAACCGGGGAGCTGTTTTTT.

This chain connects TRBV21-1 to TRBJ2-2; the tabulated D call, TRBD2, remains unverified against the DNA. TRBV21-1 is given as a pseudogene. This CDR3 has 11 amino acids. The CDR3 nucleotides are TGTGCCAGCAATCGAGGGAGGAGGCTGTTTTTT. This encodes CASNRGRRLFF.

The J gene is TRBJ2-7, the V gene TRBV10-3; 11 bases are a match to TRBD2. The CDR3 has 15 amino acids. The V segment lost 6 bases and the J segment 0 bases; nucleotides outside the gene matches: 4. Germline CDR1 ENHRY, CDR2 SYGVKD. CDR3 protein: CAISRTSGSSYEQYF. CDR3 coding DNA: TGTGCCATCAGCCGGACTAGCGGGTCCTCCTACGAGCAGTACTTC.

This clone was found a few times. The rearrangement joins TRBV9 to TRBJ2-7; TRBD2 might be the D (6 bases). This CDR3 has 13 amino acids. CDR1 SGDLS and CDR2 YYNGEE come from the germline V gene. The V end was cut by 0 bases, the J end by 5 bases, with 9 bases between. CDR3 bases: TGTGCCAGCAGCGTAGGGGGCGGGAACGAGCAGTACTTC. It encodes CASSVGGGNEQYF.

This chain connects TRBV2 to TRBJ1-3; 12 bases map to TRBD1. V lost 6 bases to trimming and J lost 6 bases; unmatched junction nucleotides: 12. Looked up from germline, CDR1 is SNHLY and CDR2 is FYNNEI. CDR3 length: 17 amino acids. The CDR3 region has the DNA TGTGCCAGCAGCCCCCAACGGGGACAGGGGGCTGAAAACACCATATATTTT. As protein: CASSPQRGQGAENTIYF. Combining the CDR3 with reference TRBV2 and TRBJ1-3 gives the whole variable domain EPEVTQTPSHQVTQMGQEVILRCVPISNHLYFYWYRQILGQKVEFLVSFYNNEISEKSEIFDDQFSVERPDGSNFTLKIRSTKLEDSAMYFCASSPQRGQGAENTIYFGEGSWLTVV.

This sequence joins TRBV10-3 and TRBJ2-7; 8 positions agree with TRBD1. Per the germline V gene, CDR1 is ENHRY and CDR2 is SYGVKD. V was pared by 6 bases and J by 6 bases, with 4 bases of the junction left unmatched. The CDR3 length is 12 residues. CDR3 coding DNA: TGTGCCATCAGGATAACAGGGGGCGAGCAGTACTTC. Encoded protein: CAIRITGGEQYF.

The chain has TRBV27 and TRBJ2-5; 7 bases align to TRBD2. The V and J ends lost 10 bases and 5 bases, in that order; junction bases with no gene match: 16. The CDR3 is 15 residues long. The germline CDR1 and CDR2 sequences are MNHEY and SMNVEV (reference sequence). CDR3 amino acids: CANQDHGGGLETQYF. The DNA of the CDR3 is TGTGCCAACCAAGATCATGGGGGAGGGTTGGAGACCCAGTACTTC.

The J gene is TRBJ1-5, the V gene TRBV5-1; D not certain. The germline gives CDR1 SGHRS, CDR2 YFSETQ. The CDR3 is made up of 15 amino acids. Trimming shortened V by 5 bases and J by 4 bases, and 16 bases separated the two germline ends. The CDR3 here is CASRVDDRLNQPQHF. DNA for the CDR3: TGCGCCAGCAGGGTCGACGACCGTTTAAATCAGCCCCAGCATTTT.

This rearrangement joins TRBV2 to TRBJ1-1; D is possibly TRBD1 (5 bases). Between the trimmed V and J ends, which lost 5 bases and 4 bases, there was a span of 11 bases. The germline gives CDR1 SNHLY, CDR2 FYNNEI. This CDR3 region has 13 residues. The CDR3 loop is CASSWGGSTEAFF. The CDR3 nucleotides are TGTGCCAGCAGTTGGGGGGGGAGCACTGAAGCTTTCTTT. Together with reference TRBV2 and TRBJ1-1, the CDR3 gives the full variable domain: EPEVTQTPSHQVTQMGQEVILRCVPISNHLYFYWYRQILGQKVEFLVSFYNNEISEKSEIFDDQFSVERPDGSNFTLKIRSTKLEDSAMYFCASSWGGSTEAFFGQGTRLTVV.

The chain has TRBV6-5 and TRBJ2-7; 8 nucleotides agree with TRBD1. Germline trimming cut 2 bases from V and 1 base from J; bases unmatched to any gene: 1. This CDR3 contains 14 residues. The germline gives CDR1 MNHEY, CDR2 SVGAGI. CDR3 DNA sequence: TGTGCCAGCAGTTACACAGGGGGGTCCTACGAGCAGTACTTC. Its translation is CASSYTGGSYEQYF.

The chain couples TRBV27 to TRBJ1-1; no definite D call. V shed 5 bases and J shed 1 base, with 8 bases lying between them. The germline V gene has CDR1 MNHEY and CDR2 SMNVEV (reference sequence). The CDR3 extends over 13 amino acids. CDR3 residues: CASSLNTNTEAFF. DNA for the CDR3: TGTGCCAGCAGTCTTAACACGAACACTGAAGCTTTCTTT.

The rearrangement links TRBV10-3 to TRBJ1-2; TRBD1 is a possible D gene (5 bases). Germline CDR1 reads ENHRY; CDR2 reads SYGVKD. Trimming removed 6 bases at V and 4 bases at J, with 9 bases between. The CDR3 runs to 12 residues. The CDR3 coding sequence is TGTGCCATCAGCTACGGGGGCTATGGCTACACCTTC. This gives the protein CAISYGGYGYTF.

The V call is TRBV4-1, the J call TRBJ1-3; the D is unclear. Trimming stripped 1 base from V and 1 base from J, with 8 bases between. The CDR3 runs to 15 residues. Germline CDR1 is MGHRA and CDR2 is YSYEKL. CDR3 loop: CASSQAPGSGNTIYF. CDR3 coding DNA: TGCGCCAGCAGCCAAGCCCCCGGGTCTGGAAACACCATATATTTT.

This chain links TRBV5-6 with TRBJ2-7; 12 bases map to TRBD2. This CDR3 comprises 15 residues. J was trimmed by 6 bases and V by 2 bases; bases with no gene match: 6. Germline V gene sequence: CDR1 SGHDT, CDR2 YYEEEE. CDR3: CASSFGLAGIGEQYF. CDR3 bases: TGTGCCAGCAGCTTCGGACTAGCGGGAATTGGCGAGCAGTACTTC. Supplemented by reference TRBV5-6 and TRBJ2-7, the full variable domain reads DAGVTQSPTHLIKTRGQQVTLRCSPKSGHDTVSWYQQALGQGPQFIFQYYEEEERQRGNFPDRFSGHQFPNYSSELNVNALLLGDSALYLCASSFGLAGIGEQYFGPGTRLTVT.

With regard to this clone: This same CDR3 is encoded by further DNA sequences in the sample. The chain links TRBV27 to TRBJ2-2; D remains unclear. The CDR3 sequence is 13 residues long. The V gene lost 0 bases and the J gene lost 4 bases, with 3 bases spanning the gap. The germline gives CDR1 MNHEY, CDR2 SMNVEV (reference sequence). CDR3 bases: TGTGCCAGCAGTTTATCAACCACCGGGGAGCTGTTTTTT. Amino acid sequence: CASSLSTTGELFF.

The V gene is TRBV4-3, the J gene TRBJ1-3, with no clear D. Germline V gives CDR1 LGHNA, CDR2 YSLEER. The CDR3 length is 16 residues. V dropped 0 bases and J dropped 0 bases, with 9 bases sitting between them. CDR3 sequence: CASSQDAASSGNTIYF. The CDR3 DNA sequence: TGCGCCAGCAGCCAAGATGCAGCTAGCTCTGGAAACACCATATATTTT.

V usage is TRBV6-6 and J usage is TRBJ2-3; possible D gene TRBD2, 7 bases. Germline CDR1 is MNHNY and CDR2 is SVGAGI (reference sequence). The ends were cut back, 1 base at V and 4 bases at J, with 12 bases in the middle. The CDR3 has 15 residues. CDR3 bases: TGTGCCAGCAGTTACTGGGGGGAGGGGGCAGATACGCAGTATTTT. This encodes CASSYWGEGADTQYF.

The chain carries TRBV23-1 and TRBJ2-1, with D unresolved. TRBV23-1 belongs to the ORF category, with a function that is uncertain. The CDR3 covers 13 residues. V was trimmed by 6 bases and J by 0 bases, leaving 6 bases between them. The CDR3 protein is CASRYSSYNEQFF. The CDR3 bases are TGCGCCAGCAGGTATAGCTCCTACAATGAGCAGTTCTTC.

This chain links TRBV27 with TRBJ2-7; unclear D gene. The ends were cut back, 3 bases at V and 3 bases at J, with 15 bases in the middle. The V gene's germline CDR1 is MNHEY and CDR2 SMNVEV (reference sequence). This CDR3 contains 15 residues. The CDR3: CASSFTPSVGYEQYF. DNA of the CDR3: TGTGCCAGCAGTTTCACACCCTCCGTGGGCTACGAGCAGTACTTC.

This clone was found once. This chain links TRBV11-1 with TRBJ2-3; 7 nucleotides match TRBD2. This CDR3 has 15 amino acids. Trimming removed 5 bases from V and 0 bases from J; junction bases left unmatched: 5. Germline CDR1 is SGHAT and CDR2 is FQDESV (reference sequence). CDR3 nucleotides: TGTGCCAGCAGCCGCGTCGGGGGGAGCACAGATACGCAGTATTTT. It encodes CASSRVGGSTDTQYF. Filled out from reference TRBV11-1 and TRBJ2-3, the complete variable domain reads EAEVAQSPRYKITEKSQAVAFWCDPISGHATLYWYRQILGQGPELLVQFQDESVVDDSQLPKDRFSAERLKGVDSTLKIQPAELGDSAMYLCASSRVGGSTDTQYFGPGTRLTVL.

The V gene is TRBV14, the J gene TRBJ1-1, with a tentative D call TRBD1 (6 bases). Germline V gene lookup returns CDR1 SGHDN and CDR2 FVKESK. V dropped 4 bases and J dropped 5 bases, with 17 bases sitting between them. The CDR3 is 15 residues long. CDR3 bases: TGTGCCAGCAGCCTACAGGGTCATAGCTTTACTGAAGCTTTCTTT. Translating it yields CASSLQGHSFTEAFF.